This T cell receptor (gamma chain) was profiled in a study of γδ T cells in repeated Plasmodium falciparum infection. Overall study findings and caveats: Malian children's Vdelta2-negative repertoires appeared more expanded and less diverse than Australians'. Malian donors came from one small rural village, predominantly one ethnic group.

This clone occurred many times. Its antigen remains unidentified. Germline lookup yields CDR1 EGSTGY and CDR2 YDSYTSSV. V lost 4 bases and J lost 7; bases outside the gene matches: 10. The CDR3 totals 13 residues. Bulk repertoires came from Vgamma9/Vdelta2+ or Vdelta2-negative gammadelta T cells flow-sorted from PBMC. TCRdb reanalysed the multiplex PCR reads via CATT. The top ten clones hold 15% to 20% of a sample with approximately 30,000 gamma-chain clones, about 1.5% of them seen once. Sequenced input: gamma-delta T cells from blood. The receptor was isolated from a pool of human donors (malaria-infected and uninfected, not separated). The V gene is TRGV4, the J gene TRGJ1 or TRGJ2. The CDR3 reads CATWDHSGYKKLF. DNA of the CDR3: TGTGCCACCTGGGACCACAGTGGGTATAAGAAACTCTTT.